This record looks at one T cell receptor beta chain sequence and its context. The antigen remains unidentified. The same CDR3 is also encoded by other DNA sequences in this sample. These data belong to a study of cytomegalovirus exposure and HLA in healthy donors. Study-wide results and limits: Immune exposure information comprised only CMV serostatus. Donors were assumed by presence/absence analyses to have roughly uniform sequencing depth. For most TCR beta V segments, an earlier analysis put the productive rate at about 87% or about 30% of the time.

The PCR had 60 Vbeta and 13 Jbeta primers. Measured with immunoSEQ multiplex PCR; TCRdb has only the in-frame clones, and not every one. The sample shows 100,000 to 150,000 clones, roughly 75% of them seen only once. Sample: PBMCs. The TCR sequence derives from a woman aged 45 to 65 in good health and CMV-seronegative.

CDR3 in DNA: TGTGCCAGCAGTTCCTACAGCAATCAGCCCCAGCATTTT. It yields the protein CASSSYSNQPQHF. This chain links TRBV2 with TRBJ1-5; no definite D call. V lost 5 bases and J lost 1, with 6 bases in between. Germline values: CDR1 SNHLY, CDR2 FYNNEI. This CDR3 is 13 amino acids long.